This T cell receptor (beta chain) was recorded in a study of blood T cell repertoires in COVID-19. This CDR3 is 14 amino acids long. The V segment lost 3 bases and the J segment 3 bases; nucleotides outside the gene matches: 0. From germline, CDR1 is SGHRS and CDR2 YFSETQ. Profiling relied on immunoSEQ multiplex PCR, and the TCRdb table lists in-frame clones only, not all of them. Of roughly 66,000 clones in the sample, 82% were seen once. This chain joins TRBV5-1 and TRBJ1-6, with TRBD1 matching over 7 bases. Sequences were obtained from peripheral blood. This receptor was taken from a man aged 55 to 70 with acute or convalescent COVID-19. The CDR3 DNA reads as TGCGCCAGCAGCTGGGACAGCTATAATTCACCCCTCCACTTT. This sequence encodes CASSWDSYNSPLHF.